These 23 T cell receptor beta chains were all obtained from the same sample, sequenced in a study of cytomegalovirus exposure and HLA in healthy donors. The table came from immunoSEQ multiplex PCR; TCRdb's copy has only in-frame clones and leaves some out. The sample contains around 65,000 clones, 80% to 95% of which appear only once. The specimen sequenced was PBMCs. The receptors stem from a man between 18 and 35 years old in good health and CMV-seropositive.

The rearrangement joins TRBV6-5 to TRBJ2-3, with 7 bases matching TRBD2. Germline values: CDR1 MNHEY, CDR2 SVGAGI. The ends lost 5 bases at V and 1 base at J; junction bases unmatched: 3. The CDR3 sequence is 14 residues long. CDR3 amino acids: CASSRREGTDTQYF. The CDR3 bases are TGTGCCAGCAGTCGTCGGGAGGGCACAGATACGCAGTATTTT.

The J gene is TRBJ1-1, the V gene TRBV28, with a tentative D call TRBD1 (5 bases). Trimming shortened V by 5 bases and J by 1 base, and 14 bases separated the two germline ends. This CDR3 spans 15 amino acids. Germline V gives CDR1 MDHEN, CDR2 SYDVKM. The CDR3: CASSPSYRWNTEAFF. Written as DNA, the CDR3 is TGTGCCAGCAGTCCTTCTTACAGGTGGAACACTGAAGCTTTCTTT.

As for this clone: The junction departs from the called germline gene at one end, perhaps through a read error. The CDR3 DNA is TGTGCCAGCAGTCAACCCGGGACAGGGTTGCACTTC. Translation gives CASSQPGTGLHF. The genes are TRBV27 and TRBJ2-7; 9 nucleotides agree with TRBD1. Germline CDR1 reads MNHEY; CDR2 reads SMNVEV (reference sequence). This CDR3 comprises 12 residues.

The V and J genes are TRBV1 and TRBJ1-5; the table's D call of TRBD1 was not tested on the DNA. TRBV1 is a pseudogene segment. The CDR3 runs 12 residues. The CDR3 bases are TGCACCAGCAGCCACAGGGCTCAGCCCCAGCATTTT. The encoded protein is CTSSHRAQPQHF.

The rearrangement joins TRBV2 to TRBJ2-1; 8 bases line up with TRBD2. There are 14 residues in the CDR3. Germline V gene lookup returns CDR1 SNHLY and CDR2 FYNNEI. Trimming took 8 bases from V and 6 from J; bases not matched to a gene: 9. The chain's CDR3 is CASQRSGSGNEQFF. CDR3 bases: TGTGCCAGCCAGAGGAGCGGGAGTGGCAATGAGCAGTTCTTC.

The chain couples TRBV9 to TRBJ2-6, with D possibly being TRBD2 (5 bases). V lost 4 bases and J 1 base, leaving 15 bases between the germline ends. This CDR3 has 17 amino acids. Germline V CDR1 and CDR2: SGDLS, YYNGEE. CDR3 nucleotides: TGTGCCAGCAGCCTCACCGGGAACCCTTCTGGGGCCAACGTCCTGACTTTC. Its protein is CASSLTGNPSGANVLTF. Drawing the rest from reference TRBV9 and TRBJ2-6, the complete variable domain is DSGVTQTPKHLITATGQRVTLRCSPRSGDLSVYWYQQSLDQGLQFLIQYYNGEERAKGNILERFSAQQFPDLHSELNLSSLELGDSALYFCASSLTGNPSGANVLTFGAGSRLTVL.

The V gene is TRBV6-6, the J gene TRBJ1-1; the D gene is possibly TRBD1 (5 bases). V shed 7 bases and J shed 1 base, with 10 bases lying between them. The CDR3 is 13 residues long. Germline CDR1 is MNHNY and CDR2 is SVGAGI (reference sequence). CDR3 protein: CASTPDRNTEAFF. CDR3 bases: TGTGCCAGCACCCCCGACAGGAACACTGAAGCTTTCTTT.

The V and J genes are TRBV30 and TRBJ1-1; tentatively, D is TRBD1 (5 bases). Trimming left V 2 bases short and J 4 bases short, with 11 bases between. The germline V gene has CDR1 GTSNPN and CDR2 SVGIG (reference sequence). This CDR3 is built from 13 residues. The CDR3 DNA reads TGTGCCTGGAGTCCTGGGACTGGCACTGAAGCTTTCTTT. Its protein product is CAWSPGTGTEAFF. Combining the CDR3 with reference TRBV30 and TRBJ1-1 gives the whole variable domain SQTIHQWPATLVQPVGSPLSLECTVEGTSNPNLYWYRQAAGRGLQLLFYSVGIGQISSEVPQNLSASRPQDRQFILSSKKLLLSDSGFYLCAWSPGTGTEAFFGQGTRLTVV.

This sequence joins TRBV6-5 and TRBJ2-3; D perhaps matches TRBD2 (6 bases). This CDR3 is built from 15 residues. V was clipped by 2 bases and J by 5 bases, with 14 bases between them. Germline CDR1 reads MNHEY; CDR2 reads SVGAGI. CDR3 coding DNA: TGTGCCAGCAGTTACCTAGCGTTGCGAAAAGATACGCAGTATTTT. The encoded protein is CASSYLALRKDTQYF.

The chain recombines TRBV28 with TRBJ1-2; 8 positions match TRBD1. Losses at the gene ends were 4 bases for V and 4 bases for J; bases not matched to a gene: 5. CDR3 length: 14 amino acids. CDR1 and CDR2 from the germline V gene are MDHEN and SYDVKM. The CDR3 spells CASSSWTGTYGYTF. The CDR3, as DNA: TGTGCCAGCAGTTCATGGACAGGGACCTATGGCTACACCTTC.

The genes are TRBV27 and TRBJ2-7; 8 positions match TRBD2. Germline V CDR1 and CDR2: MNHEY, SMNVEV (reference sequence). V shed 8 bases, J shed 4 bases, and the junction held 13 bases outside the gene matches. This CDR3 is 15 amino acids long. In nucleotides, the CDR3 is TGTGCCAGCTCCCCGCTACTAGCGGAATCTTACGAGCAGTACTTC. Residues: CASSPLLAESYEQYF.

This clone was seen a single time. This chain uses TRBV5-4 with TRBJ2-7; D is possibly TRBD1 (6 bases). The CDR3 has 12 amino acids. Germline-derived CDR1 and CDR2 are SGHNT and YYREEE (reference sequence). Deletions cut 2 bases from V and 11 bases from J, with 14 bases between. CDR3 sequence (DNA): TGTGCCAGCAGCTTAAAATGGACAGAGAAGTACTTC. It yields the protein CASSLKWTEKYF.

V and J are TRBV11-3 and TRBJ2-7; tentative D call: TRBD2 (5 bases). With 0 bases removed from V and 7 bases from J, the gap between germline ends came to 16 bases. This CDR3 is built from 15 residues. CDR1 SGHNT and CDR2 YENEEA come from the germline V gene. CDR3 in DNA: TGTGCCAGCAGCTTAGATTCCCGGGCACCGGGGGAGCAGTACTTC. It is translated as CASSLDSRAPGEQYF.

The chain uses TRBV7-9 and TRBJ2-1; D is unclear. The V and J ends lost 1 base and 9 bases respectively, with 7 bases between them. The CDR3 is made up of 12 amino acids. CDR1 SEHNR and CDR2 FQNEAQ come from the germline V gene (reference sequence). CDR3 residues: CASSLVRSEQFF. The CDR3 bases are TGTGCCAGCAGCTTAGTAAGGAGTGAGCAGTTCTTC.

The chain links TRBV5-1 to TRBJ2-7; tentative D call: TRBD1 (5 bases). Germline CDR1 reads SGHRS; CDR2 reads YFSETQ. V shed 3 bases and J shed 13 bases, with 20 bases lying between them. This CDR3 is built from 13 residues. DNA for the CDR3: TGCGCCAGCAGCTCCCAGGGTGATAACCGTGCTTACTTC. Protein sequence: CASSSQGDNRAYF.

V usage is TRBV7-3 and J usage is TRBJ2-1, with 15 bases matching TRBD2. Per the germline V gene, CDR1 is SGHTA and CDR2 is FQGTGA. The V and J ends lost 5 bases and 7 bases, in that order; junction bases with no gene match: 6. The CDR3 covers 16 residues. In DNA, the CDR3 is TGTGCCAGCAGCACCGGACTAGCGGGAGGGGGTAATGAGCAGTTCTTC. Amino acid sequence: CASSTGLAGGGNEQFF. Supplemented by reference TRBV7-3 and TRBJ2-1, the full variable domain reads GAGVSQTPSNKVTEKGKYVELRCDPISGHTALYWYRQSLGQGPEFLIYFQGTGAADDSGLPNDRFFAVRPEGSVSTLKIQRTERGDSAVYLCASSTGLAGGGNEQFFGPGTRLTVL.

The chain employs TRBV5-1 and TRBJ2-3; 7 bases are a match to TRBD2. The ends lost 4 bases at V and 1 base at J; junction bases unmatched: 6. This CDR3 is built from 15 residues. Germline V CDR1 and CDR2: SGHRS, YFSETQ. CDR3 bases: TGCGCCAGCAGCGTCGGAGCGGGGCGCACAGATACGCAGTATTTT. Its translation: CASSVGAGRTDTQYF.

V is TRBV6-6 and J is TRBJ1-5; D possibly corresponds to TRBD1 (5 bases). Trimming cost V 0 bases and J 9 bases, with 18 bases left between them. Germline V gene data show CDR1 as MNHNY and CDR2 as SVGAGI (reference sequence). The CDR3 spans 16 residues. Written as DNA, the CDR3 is TGTGCCAGCAGTTACTCAGCACAGGCCCTCTCTCGGCCCCAGCATTTT. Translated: CASSYSAQALSRPQHF.

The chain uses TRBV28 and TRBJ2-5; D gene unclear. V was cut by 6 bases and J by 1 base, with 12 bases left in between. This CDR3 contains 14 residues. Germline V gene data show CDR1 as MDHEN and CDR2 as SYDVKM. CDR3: CASRESGRQETQYF. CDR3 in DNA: TGTGCCAGCAGGGAATCTGGGCGCCAAGAGACCCAGTACTTC.

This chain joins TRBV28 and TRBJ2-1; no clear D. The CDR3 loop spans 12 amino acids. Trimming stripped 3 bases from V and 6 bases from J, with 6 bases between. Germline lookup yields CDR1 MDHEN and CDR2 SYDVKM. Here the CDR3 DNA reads TGTGCCAGCAGTTTGGTAGCCAATGAGCAGTTCTTC. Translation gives CASSLVANEQFF.

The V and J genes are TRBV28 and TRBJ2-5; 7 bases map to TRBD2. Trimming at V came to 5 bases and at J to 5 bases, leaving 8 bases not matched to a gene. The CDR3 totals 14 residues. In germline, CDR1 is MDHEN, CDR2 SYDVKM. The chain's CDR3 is CASSQAGRRETQYF. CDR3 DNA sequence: TGTGCCAGCAGTCAAGCGGGGAGGCGGGAGACCCAGTACTTC.

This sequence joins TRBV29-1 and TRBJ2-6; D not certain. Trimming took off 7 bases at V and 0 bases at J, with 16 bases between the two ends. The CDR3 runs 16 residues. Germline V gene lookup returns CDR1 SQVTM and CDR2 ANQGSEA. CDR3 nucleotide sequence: TGCAGCGCTCTTTTGGGCCCCAGCTCTGGGGCCAACGTCCTGACTTTC. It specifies CSALLGPSSGANVLTF.

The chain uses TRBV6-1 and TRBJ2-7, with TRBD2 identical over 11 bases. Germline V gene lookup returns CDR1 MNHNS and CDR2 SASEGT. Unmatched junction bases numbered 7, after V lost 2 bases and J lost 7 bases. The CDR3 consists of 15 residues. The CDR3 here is CASSEPLAGDREQYF. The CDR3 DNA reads TGTGCCAGCAGTGAACCACTAGCGGGAGACCGGGAGCAGTACTTC.